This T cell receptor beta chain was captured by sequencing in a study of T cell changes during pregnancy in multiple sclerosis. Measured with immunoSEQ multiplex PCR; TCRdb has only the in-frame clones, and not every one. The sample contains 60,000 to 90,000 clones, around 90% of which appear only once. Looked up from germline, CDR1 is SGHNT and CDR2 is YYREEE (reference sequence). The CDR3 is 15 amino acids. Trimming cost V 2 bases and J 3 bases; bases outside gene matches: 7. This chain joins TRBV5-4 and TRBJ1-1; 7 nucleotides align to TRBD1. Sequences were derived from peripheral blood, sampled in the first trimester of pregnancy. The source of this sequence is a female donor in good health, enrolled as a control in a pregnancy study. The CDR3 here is CASSLTTGWDTEAFF. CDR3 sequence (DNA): TGTGCCAGCAGCTTAACGACAGGGTGGGACACTGAAGCTTTCTTT.